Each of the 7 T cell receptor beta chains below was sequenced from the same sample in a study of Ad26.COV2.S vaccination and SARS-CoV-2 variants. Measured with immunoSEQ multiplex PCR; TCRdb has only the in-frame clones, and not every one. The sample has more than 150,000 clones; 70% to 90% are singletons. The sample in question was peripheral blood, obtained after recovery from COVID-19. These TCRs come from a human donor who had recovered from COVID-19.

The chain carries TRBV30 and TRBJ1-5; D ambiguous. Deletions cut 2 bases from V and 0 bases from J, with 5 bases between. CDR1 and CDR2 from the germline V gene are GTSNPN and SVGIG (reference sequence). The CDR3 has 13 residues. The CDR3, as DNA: TGTGCCTGGAGTCTCTATAGCAATCAGCCCCAGCATTTT. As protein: CAWSLYSNQPQHF.

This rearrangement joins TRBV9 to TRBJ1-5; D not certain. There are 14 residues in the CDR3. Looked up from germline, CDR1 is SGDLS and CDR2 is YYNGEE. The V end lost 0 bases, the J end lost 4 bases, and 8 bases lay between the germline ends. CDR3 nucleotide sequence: TGTGCCAGCAGCGTAGGGACGCGAAATCAGCCCCAGCATTTT. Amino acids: CASSVGTRNQPQHF.

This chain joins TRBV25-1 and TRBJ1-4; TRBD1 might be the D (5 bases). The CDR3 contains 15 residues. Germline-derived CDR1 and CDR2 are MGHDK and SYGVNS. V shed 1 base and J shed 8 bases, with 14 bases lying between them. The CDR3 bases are TGTGCCAGCAGTGAATGGGGAAGGGGAGGCGAAAAACTGTTTTTT. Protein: CASSEWGRGGEKLFF.

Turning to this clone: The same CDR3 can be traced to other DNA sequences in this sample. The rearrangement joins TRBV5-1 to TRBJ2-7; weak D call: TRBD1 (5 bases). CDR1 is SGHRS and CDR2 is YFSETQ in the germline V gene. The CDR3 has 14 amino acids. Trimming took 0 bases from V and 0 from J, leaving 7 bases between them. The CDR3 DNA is TGCGCCAGCAGCTTGGGAGACAGCTCCTACGAGCAGTACTTC. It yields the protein CASSLGDSSYEQYF.

This CDR3 is CASTKSGVGAETQYF. The CDR3 nucleotides are TGTGCCAGCACCAAAAGTGGGGTTGGGGCTGAGACCCAGTACTTC. This chain links TRBV9 with TRBJ2-5; D possibly corresponds to TRBD1 (5 bases). The V end lost 6 bases, the J end lost 5 bases, and 20 bases lay between the germline ends. Per germline, CDR1 SGDLS and CDR2 YYNGEE. This CDR3 comprises 15 residues.

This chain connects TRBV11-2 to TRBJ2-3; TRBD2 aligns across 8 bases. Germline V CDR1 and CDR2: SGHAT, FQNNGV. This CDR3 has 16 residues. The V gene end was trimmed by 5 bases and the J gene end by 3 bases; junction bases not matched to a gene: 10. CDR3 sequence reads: CASSQWSAGETDTQYF. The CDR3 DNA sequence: TGTGCCAGCAGCCAGTGGTCAGCGGGGGAAACAGATACGCAGTATTTT.

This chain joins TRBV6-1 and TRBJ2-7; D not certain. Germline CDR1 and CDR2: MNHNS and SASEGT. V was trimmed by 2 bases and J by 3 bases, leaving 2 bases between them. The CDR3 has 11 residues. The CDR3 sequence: CASSENYEQYF. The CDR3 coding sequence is TGTGCCAGCAGTGAAAACTACGAGCAGTACTTC.